The 2 T cell receptor beta chains below come from one sample, sequenced in a study of cytomegalovirus exposure and HLA in healthy donors. PCR amplification relied on 60 Vbeta primers (plus 13 Jbeta primers). Produced via immunoSEQ multiplex PCR; TCRdb's table is partial and in-frame only. The data contain some 79,000 clones, roughly 63% of them singletons. Material for sequencing was PBMCs. Receptor source: a woman aged 40-49 years in good health and CMV-seropositive.

This clone was detected only a few times. At one of its ends the junction is not consistent with the germline gene, which may arise from a read error. In the same sample, other DNA sequences code for this CDR3. The V gene is TRBV6-1, the J gene TRBJ1-4; 8 bases are shared with TRBD1. CDR3 length: 14 residues. Germline loops: CDR1 MNHNS, CDR2 SASEGT. DNA of the CDR3: TGTGCCAGCAGAGAAGGACAGGGAAGGGAAAAACTGTTTTTT. Translating it yields CASREGQGREKLFF.

This clone was seen many times. The chain recombines TRBV4-1 with TRBJ2-3; 7 bases map to TRBD1. The CDR3 totals 17 residues. V lost 3 bases and J lost 0; bases outside the gene matches: 9. Germline values: CDR1 MGHRA, CDR2 YSYEKL. The CDR3 is CASSHHGTVSSTDTQYF. CDR3 bases: TGCGCCAGCAGCCACCACGGGACAGTTTCTAGCACAGATACGCAGTATTTT.